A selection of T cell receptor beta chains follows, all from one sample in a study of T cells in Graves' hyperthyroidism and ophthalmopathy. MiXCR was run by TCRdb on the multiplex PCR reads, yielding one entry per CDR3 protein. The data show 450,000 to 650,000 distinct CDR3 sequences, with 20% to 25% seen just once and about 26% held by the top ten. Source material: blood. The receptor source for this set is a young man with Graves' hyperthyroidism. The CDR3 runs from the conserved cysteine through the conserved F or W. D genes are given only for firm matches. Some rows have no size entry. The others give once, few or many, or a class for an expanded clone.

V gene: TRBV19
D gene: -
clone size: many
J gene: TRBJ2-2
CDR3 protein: CASSIGSRGELFF
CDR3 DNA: TGTGCCAGTAGTATAGGGTCTCGCGGGGAGCTGTTTTTT

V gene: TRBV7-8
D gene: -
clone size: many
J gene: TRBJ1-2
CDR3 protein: CASSLESSAATYGYTF
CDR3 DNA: TGTGCCAGCAGCTTAGAGTCGAGTGCCGCCACCTATGGCTACACCTTC

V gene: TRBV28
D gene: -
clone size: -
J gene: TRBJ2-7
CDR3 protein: CASRKSPPSYEQYF
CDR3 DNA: TGTGCCAGCAGGAAGAGTCCCCCTTCCTACGAGCAGTACTTC

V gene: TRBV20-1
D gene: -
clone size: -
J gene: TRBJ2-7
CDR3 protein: CSARDYLDLGQYF
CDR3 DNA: TGCAGTGCTAGAGATTACTTGGATTTAGGGCAGTACTTC

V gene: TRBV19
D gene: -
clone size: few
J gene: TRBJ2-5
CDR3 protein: CAGSATISETQYF
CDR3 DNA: TGTGCCGGCAGTGCGACGATAAGCGAGACCCAGTACTTC

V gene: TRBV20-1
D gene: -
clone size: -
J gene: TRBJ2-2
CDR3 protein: CSAPPTLNTGELFF
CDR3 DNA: TGCAGTGCTCCCCCCACCTTAAACACCGGGGAGCTGTTTTTT

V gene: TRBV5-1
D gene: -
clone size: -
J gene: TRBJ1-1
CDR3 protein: CASSLEMVTEAFF
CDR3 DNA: TGCGCCAGCAGCTTGGAAATGGTCACTGAAGCTTTCTTT

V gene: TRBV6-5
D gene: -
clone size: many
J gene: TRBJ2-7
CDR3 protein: CASSLQGVKGEQYF
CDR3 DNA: TGTGCCAGCAGTTTACAGGGAGTCAAGGGAGAGCAGTACTTC

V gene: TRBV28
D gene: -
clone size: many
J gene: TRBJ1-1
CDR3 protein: CASSFGGGYTEAFF
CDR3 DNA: TGTGCCAGCAGTTTCGGGGGAGGGTACACTGAAGCTTTCTTT

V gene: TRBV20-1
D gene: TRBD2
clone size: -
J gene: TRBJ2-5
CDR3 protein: CSAPYRYSGEARETQYF
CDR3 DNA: TGCAGTGCTCCTTACCGGTATAGCGGGGAAGCCCGAGAGACCCAGTACTTC

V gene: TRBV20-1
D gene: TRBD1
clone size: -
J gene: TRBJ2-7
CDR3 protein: CSAIGQGQSSYEQYF
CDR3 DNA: TGCAGTGCTATCGGACAGGGACAGAGCTCCTACGAGCAGTACTTC

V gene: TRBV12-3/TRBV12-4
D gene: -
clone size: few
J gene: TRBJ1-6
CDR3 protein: CASSLVSTGIGSPLHF
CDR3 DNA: TGTGCCAGCAGTTTAGTGTCCACAGGGATTGGTTCACCCCTCCACTTT

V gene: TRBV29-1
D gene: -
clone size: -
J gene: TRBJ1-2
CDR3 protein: CSASTGDYGYTF
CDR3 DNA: TGCAGCGCGTCGACAGGTGACTATGGCTACACCTTC

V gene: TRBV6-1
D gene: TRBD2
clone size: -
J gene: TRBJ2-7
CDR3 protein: CASSDSGRAYEQYF
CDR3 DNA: TGTGCCAGCAGTGACAGCGGGAGGGCCTACGAGCAGTACTTC

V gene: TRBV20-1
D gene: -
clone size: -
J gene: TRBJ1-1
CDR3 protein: CSARDLRGKNTEAFF
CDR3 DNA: TGCAGTGCTAGAGATCTTCGAGGGAAGAACACTGAAGCTTTCTTT

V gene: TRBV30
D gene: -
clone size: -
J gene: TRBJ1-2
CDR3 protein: CAWRPQASVGGYTF
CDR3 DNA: TGTGCCTGGAGGCCCCAAGCGAGCGTGGGGGGCTACACCTTC

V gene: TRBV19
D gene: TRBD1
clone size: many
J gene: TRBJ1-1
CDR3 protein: CASWTGTGTEAFF
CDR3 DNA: TGTGCCAGCTGGACAGGGACGGGAACTGAAGCTTTCTTT

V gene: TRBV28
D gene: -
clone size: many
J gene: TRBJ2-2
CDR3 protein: CASSLRLAGELFF
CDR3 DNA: TGTGCCAGCAGTTTAAGACTTGCCGGGGAGCTGTTTTTT

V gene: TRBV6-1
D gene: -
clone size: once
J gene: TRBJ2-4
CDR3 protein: CPSKELAKNIQYF
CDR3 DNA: TGTCCCAGCAAAGAGCTAGCCAAAAACATTCAGTACTTC

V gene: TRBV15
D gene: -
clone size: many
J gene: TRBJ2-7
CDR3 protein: CATSGDLAYEQYF
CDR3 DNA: TGTGCCACCAGCGGGGATCTCGCCTACGAGCAGTACTTC

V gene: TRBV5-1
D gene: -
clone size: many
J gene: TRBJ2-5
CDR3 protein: CASSTDNGPRGTQYF
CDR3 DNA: TGCGCCAGCAGCACGGACAACGGACCCAGAGGAACCCAGTACTTC

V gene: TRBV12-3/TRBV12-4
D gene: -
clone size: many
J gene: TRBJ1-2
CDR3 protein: CASSPDYRTYNYGYTF
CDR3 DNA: TGTGCCAGCAGTCCCGACTACAGGACCTATAACTATGGCTACACCTTC

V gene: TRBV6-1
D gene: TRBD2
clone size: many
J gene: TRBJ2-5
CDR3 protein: CASSTFWGGGIETQYF
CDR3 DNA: TGTGCCAGCAGTACCTTCTGGGGGGGGGGAATAGAGACCCAGTACTTC

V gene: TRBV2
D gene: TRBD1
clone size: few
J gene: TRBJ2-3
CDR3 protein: CASGDRGTDTQYF
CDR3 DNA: TGTGCCAGCGGAGACAGGGGAACAGATACGCAGTATTTT

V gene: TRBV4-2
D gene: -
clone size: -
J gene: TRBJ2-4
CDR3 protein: CASSQVEGLLAKNIQYF
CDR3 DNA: TGTGCCAGCAGCCAAGTGGAGGGGCTCCTAGCCAAAAACATTCAGTACTTC

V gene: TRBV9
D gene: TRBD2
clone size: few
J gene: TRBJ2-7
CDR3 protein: CASSIGLAESYEQYF
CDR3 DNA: TGTGCCAGCAGCATCGGACTAGCGGAGTCCTACGAGCAGTACTTC

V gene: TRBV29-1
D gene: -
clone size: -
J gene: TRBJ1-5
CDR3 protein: CSVSAASNQPQHF
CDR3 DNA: TGCAGCGTTTCGGCAGCTAGCAATCAGCCCCAGCATTTT

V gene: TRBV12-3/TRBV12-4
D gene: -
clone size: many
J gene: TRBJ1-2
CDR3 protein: CASTSSGDNYGYTF
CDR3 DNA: TGTGCCAGCACCTCATCCGGGGACAACTATGGCTACACCTTC

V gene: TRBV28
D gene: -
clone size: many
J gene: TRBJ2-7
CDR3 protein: CASSLGTVHYEQYF
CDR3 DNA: TGTGCCAGCAGTTTAGGGACCGTCCACTACGAGCAGTACTTC

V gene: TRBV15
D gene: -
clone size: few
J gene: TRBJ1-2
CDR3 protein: CATGRDHVGGGYTF
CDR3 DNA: TGTGCCACCGGCAGAGATCATGTCGGGGGTGGCTACACCTTC

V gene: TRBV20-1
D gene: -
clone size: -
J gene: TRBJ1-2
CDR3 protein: CSIRRYYGYTF
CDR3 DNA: TGCAGCATCCGACGGTACTATGGCTACACCTTC

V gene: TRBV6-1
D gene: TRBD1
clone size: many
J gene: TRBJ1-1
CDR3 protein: CASSVPGQGWNTEAFF
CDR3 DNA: TGTGCCAGCAGTGTCCCGGGACAGGGTTGGAACACTGAAGCTTTCTTT

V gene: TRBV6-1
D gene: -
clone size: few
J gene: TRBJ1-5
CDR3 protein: CASAGGGGQPQHF
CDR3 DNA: TGTGCCAGCGCGGGGGGTGGCGGTCAGCCCCAGCATTTT

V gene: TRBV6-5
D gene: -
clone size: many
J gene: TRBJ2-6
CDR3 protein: CASISFSGANVLTF
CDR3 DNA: TGTGCCAGCATAAGTTTCTCTGGGGCCAACGTCCTGACTTTC

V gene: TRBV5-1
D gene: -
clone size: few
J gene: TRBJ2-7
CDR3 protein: CASSWDTQGEQYF
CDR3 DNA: TGCGCCAGCAGCTGGGACACGCAGGGGGAGCAGTACTTC

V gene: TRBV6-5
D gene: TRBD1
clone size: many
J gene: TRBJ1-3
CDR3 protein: CASAVTRTGNTIYF
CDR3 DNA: TGTGCCAGCGCTGTTACCAGGACAGGGAACACCATATATTTT

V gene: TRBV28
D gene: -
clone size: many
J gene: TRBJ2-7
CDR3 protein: CASSYGFYEQYF
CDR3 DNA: TGTGCCAGCAGTTACGGCTTCTACGAGCAGTACTTC

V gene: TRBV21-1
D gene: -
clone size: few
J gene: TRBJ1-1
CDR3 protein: CASSKGPRPAGFGMNTEAFF
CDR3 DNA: TGTGCCAGCAGCAAAGGTCCAAGGCCAGCCGGCTTTGGCATGAACACTGAAGCTTTCTTT

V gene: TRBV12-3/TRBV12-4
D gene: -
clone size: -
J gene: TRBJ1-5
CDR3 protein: CASRPWSRAPNQPQHF
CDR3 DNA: TGTGCCAGCAGACCATGGAGTAGGGCCCCCAATCAGCCCCAGCATTTT

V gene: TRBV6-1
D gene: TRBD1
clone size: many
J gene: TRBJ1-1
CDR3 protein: CASSEGQGAKGEAFF
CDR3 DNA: TGTGCCAGCAGTGAAGGACAGGGGGCGAAAGGTGAAGCTTTCTTT

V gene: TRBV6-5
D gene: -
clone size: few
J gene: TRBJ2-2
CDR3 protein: CASSYFQGSTGELFF
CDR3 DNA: TGTGCCAGCAGTTACTTCCAGGGAAGCACCGGGGAGCTGTTTTTT

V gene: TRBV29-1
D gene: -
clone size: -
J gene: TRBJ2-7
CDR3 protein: CSDPDRNYEQYF
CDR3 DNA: TGCAGCGACCCTGACAGAAACTACGAGCAGTACTTC

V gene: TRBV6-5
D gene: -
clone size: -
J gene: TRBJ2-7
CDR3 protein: CASSSPTTGKAYEQYF
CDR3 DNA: TGTGCCAGCAGTTCCCCAACTACGGGAAAAGCCTACGAGCAGTACTTC

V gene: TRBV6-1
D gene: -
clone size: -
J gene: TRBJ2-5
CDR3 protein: CASAGSETQYF
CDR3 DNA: TGTGCCAGCGCGGGGTCAGAGACCCAGTACTTC

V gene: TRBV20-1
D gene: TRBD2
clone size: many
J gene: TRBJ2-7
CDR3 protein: CSATSGAPSNEQYF
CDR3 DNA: TGCAGTGCTACTAGCGGGGCTCCCTCCAACGAGCAGTACTTC

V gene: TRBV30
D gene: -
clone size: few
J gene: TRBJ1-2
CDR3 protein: CAVVNYGYTF
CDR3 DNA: TGTGCCGTGGTGAACTATGGCTACACCTTC

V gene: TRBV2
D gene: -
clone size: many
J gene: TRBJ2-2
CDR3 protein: CASSDLRTGELFF
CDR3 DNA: TGTGCCAGCAGTGATCTTCGCACCGGGGAGCTGTTTTTT

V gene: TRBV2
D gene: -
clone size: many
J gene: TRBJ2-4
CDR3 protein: CASSPLELDKNIQYF
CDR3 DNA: TGTGCCAGCAGTCCGTTGGAATTAGACAAAAACATTCAGTACTTC

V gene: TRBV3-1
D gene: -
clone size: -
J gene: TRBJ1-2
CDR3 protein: CASSDRMFYGYTF
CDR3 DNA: TGTGCCAGCAGCGACAGGATGTTCTATGGCTACACCTTC

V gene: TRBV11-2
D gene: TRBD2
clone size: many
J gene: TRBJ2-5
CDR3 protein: CASSFGLAGHETQYF
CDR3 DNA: TGTGCCAGCAGCTTCGGACTAGCGGGGCACGAGACCCAGTACTTC

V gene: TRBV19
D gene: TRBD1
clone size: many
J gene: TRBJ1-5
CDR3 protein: CASKGDRLGNNQPQHF
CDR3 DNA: TGTGCCAGTAAAGGGGACAGACTCGGCAACAATCAGCCCCAGCATTTT

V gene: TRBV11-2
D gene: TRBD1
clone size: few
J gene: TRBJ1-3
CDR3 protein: CASSQLIRDRAGNTIYF
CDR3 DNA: TGTGCCAGCAGCCAGCTTATTCGGGACAGGGCTGGAAACACCATATATTTT

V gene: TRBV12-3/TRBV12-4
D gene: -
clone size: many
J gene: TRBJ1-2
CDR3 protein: CASSSDRVSYGYTF
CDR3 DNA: TGTGCCAGCAGTTCGGACCGGGTGAGCTATGGCTACACCTTC